These 20 T cell receptor beta chains came from one sample sequenced in a study of blood T cell repertoires in COVID-19. Profiled with immunoSEQ multiplex PCR; TCRdb holds only in-frame clones, not every one. The table has a few hundred thousand clones, 85% to 90% seen once. Sequencing was performed on PBMCs or T cells enriched from blood (not recorded which). These receptors originate from a man between 25 and 39 years old who had recovered from COVID-19.

This chain joins TRBV6-6 and TRBJ1-6; 9 nucleotides align to TRBD1. The germline gives CDR1 MNHNY, CDR2 SVGAGI (reference sequence). CDR3 length: 14 amino acids. The junction had 6 bases not matched to a gene; V was cut back by 5 bases and J by 10 bases. In nucleotides, the CDR3 is TGTGCCAGCAGTCTGGGACAGGGCTGGTCACCCCTCCACTTT. Its translation is CASSLGQGWSPLHF.

The rearrangement uses TRBV24-1 and TRBJ2-7; maybe TRBD1 (6 bases). Trimming left V 3 bases short and J 2 bases short, with 25 bases between. CDR1 and CDR2 (germline): KGHDR, SFDVKD. The CDR3 totals 19 residues. In DNA, the CDR3 is TGTGCCACCAGTGATAAGTACAGGGCTTCAAGTGGACGTACCTACGAGCAGTACTTC. Translating it yields CATSDKYRASSGRTYEQYF.

The gene calls are TRBV19 and TRBJ1-3, with TRBD1 as a possible D gene (5 bases). Trimming removed 6 bases at V and 0 bases at J, with 9 bases between. This CDR3 is built from 14 residues. Per germline, CDR1 LNHDA and CDR2 SQIVND (reference sequence). DNA for the CDR3: TGTGCCAGTAGGACAGATTTCTCTGGAAACACCATATATTTT. Translating it yields CASRTDFSGNTIYF.

The chain links TRBV28 to TRBJ1-4, with TRBD1 identical over 9 bases. This CDR3 has 14 amino acids. V was clipped by 3 bases and J by 6 bases; unmatched bases: 2. The germline V gene has CDR1 MDHEN and CDR2 SYDVKM. CDR3 in amino acids: CASSLWDRDEKLFF. As DNA, the CDR3 is TGTGCCAGCAGTTTGTGGGACAGGGATGAAAAACTGTTTTTT. Using reference TRBV28 and TRBJ1-4 for the parts outside the CDR3, the full variable domain is DVKVTQSSRYLVKRTGEKVFLECVQDMDHENMFWYRQDPGLGLRLIYFSYDVKMKEKGDIPEGYSVSREKKERFSLILESASTNQTSMYLCASSLWDRDEKLFFGSGTQLSVL.

The rearrangement links TRBV5-4 to TRBJ1-3; no reliable D call. Trimming shortened V by 3 bases and J by 4 bases, and 17 bases separated the two germline ends. This CDR3 comprises 16 residues. Germline assignment: CDR1 SGHNT and CDR2 YYREEE (reference sequence). The CDR3 is CASSYGSSVSGNTIYF. The CDR3 region has the DNA TGTGCCAGCAGCTACGGGTCATCTGTCTCCGGAAACACCATATATTTT. The full variable domain, its missing parts supplied by reference TRBV5-4 and TRBJ1-3, is ETGVTQSPTHLIKTRGQQVTLRCSSQSGHNTVSWYQQALGQGPQFIFQYYREEENGRGNFPPRFSGLQFPNYSSELNVNALELDDSALYLCASSYGSSVSGNTIYFGEGSWLTVV.

In regard to this clone: Additional DNA sequences in this sample encode the identical CDR3. The chain has TRBV11-3 and TRBJ2-3; 7 bases line up with TRBD2. Per the germline V gene, CDR1 is SGHNT and CDR2 is YENEEA. This CDR3 region has 14 residues. With V trimmed by 8 bases and J by 2 bases, 7 bases remained unmatched. The CDR3 bases are TGTGCCAGCTCCTCAAGCGGGGACACAGATACGCAGTATTTT. It codes for CASSSSGDTDTQYF.

For the CDR3, the DNA is TGTGCCATCAGTGAAAGACAGGCGAACACCGGGGAGCTGTTTTTT. Amino acids: CAISERQANTGELFF. The genes are TRBV10-3 and TRBJ2-2, with D possibly matching TRBD1 (6 bases). V was shortened by 3 bases and J by 0 bases, with 8 bases between the two germline ends. CDR3 length: 15 amino acids. Germline V CDR1 and CDR2: ENHRY, SYGVKD.

A word on this clone: The germline gene is not matched at one end of the junction; a read error may be the cause. The CDR3 spells CASSPPLFGGGRFF. In DNA, the CDR3 is TGTGCCAGCTCACCACCCCTGTTCGGGGGGGGACGTTTCTTC. The V call is TRBV18, the J call TRBJ1-2; perhaps TRBD1 as D (5 bases). The CDR3 has 14 residues. From germline, CDR1 is KGHSH and CDR2 LQKENI.

The chain couples TRBV5-4 to TRBJ1-1, with D perhaps matching TRBD1 (6 bases). This CDR3 comprises 15 residues. Deletions cut 0 bases from V and 4 bases from J, with 13 bases between. Germline CDR1 and CDR2: SGHNT and YYREEE (reference sequence). In nucleotides, the CDR3 is TGTGCCAGCAGCTTGGCCTATAGGGGGTCCACTGAAGCTTTCTTT. Its protein product is CASSLAYRGSTEAFF.

The V call is TRBV4-1, the J call TRBJ2-2; TRBD1 aligns across 12 bases. Trimming removed 3 bases from V and 4 bases from J; junction bases left unmatched: 3. Germline CDR1 and CDR2: MGHRA and YSYEKL. The CDR3 runs to 16 residues. The chain's CDR3 is CASSHPGQGATGELFF. The CDR3 coding sequence is TGCGCCAGCAGCCATCCGGGACAGGGGGCCACCGGGGAGCTGTTTTTT.

The chain employs TRBV6-2 or TRBV6-3 and TRBJ1-5; 7 bases line up with TRBD1. CDR3 length: 17 residues. Germline assignment: CDR1 MNHEY and CDR2 SVGEGT. V trimming: 3 bases; J trimming: 0 bases; junction bases outside the gene matches: 8. The CDR3 loop is CASSYRTGTVSNQPQHF. In DNA form, the CDR3 reads TGTGCCAGCAGTTATCGAACCGGGACAGTTAGCAATCAGCCCCAGCATTTT.

V and J are TRBV13 and TRBJ2-7; 7 bases are shared with TRBD1. Germline V CDR1 and CDR2: PRHDT, FYEKMQ (reference sequence). CDR3 length: 15 amino acids. V lost 6 bases and J lost 3; bases outside the gene matches: 11. The DNA of the CDR3 is TGTGCCAGCAGACGACAGGGAAGGGGTGGCTACGAGCAGTACTTC. This codes for CASRRQGRGGYEQYF.

The chain employs TRBV11-2 and TRBJ2-7; the match to TRBD2 covers 7 bases. Trimming removed 2 bases from V and 6 bases from J; junction bases left unmatched: 4. This CDR3 region has 13 residues. The germline V gene has CDR1 SGHAT and CDR2 FQNNGV. CDR3 in DNA: TGTGCCAGCAGCTTATTTGCGGGAGCCGAGCAGTACTTC. This encodes CASSLFAGAEQYF.

V is TRBV6-2 or TRBV6-3 and J is TRBJ1-4; 7 nucleotides match TRBD1. The CDR3 extends over 16 amino acids. After removal of 4 bases from V and 8 bases from J, the junction contained 13 bases not matched to a gene. From germline, CDR1 is MNHEY and CDR2 SVGEGT. The CDR3 here is CASSSPGQVFAEKLFF. CDR3 DNA: TGTGCCAGCAGTTCGCCAGGACAGGTTTTCGCCGAAAAACTGTTTTTT.

This chain uses TRBV30 with TRBJ1-6, with a possible D match to TRBD1 (5 bases). From germline, CDR1 is GTSNPN and CDR2 SVGIG (reference sequence). The CDR3 consists of 14 residues. V lost 1 base to trimming and J lost 7 bases, with 11 bases between them. The CDR3 sequence: CAWSAGRENSPLHF. Here the CDR3 DNA reads TGTGCCTGGAGTGCAGGCAGGGAAAATTCACCCCTCCACTTT.

This clone was recorded only once. The gene calls are TRBV27 and TRBJ2-1; 7 bases agree with TRBD1. The CDR3 loop spans 15 amino acids. The junction had 6 bases not matched to a gene; V was cut back by 7 bases and J by 0 bases. Per the germline V gene, CDR1 is MNHEY and CDR2 is SMNVEV (reference sequence). CDR3 sequence reads: CASIRQGSSYNEQFF. DNA of the CDR3: TGTGCCAGCATCCGACAGGGCAGCTCCTACAATGAGCAGTTCTTC.

CDR3 DNA: TGTGCCAGCAGCTTACGGACGCTTACAGGGAAACCCAAAAATCAGCCCCAGCATTTT. Its translation: CASSLRTLTGKPKNQPQHF. The genes are TRBV7-8 and TRBJ1-5; weak D call: TRBD1 (6 bases). Trimming stripped 2 bases from V and 4 bases from J, with 24 bases between. The CDR3 extends over 19 amino acids. CDR1 and CDR2 (germline): SGHVS, FQNEAQ.

This chain uses TRBV14 with TRBJ1-2; unclear D gene. This CDR3 comprises 17 residues. Per the germline V gene, CDR1 is SGHDN and CDR2 is FVKESK. Trimming removed 3 bases at V and 3 bases at J, with 20 bases between. CDR3 sequence: CASSHRVQAADYYGYTF. CDR3 in DNA: TGTGCCAGCAGCCATCGTGTGCAGGCAGCGGATTACTATGGCTACACCTTC.

The chain combines TRBV30 with TRBJ1-3; a possible D gene is TRBD1 (6 bases). Germline CDR1 and CDR2: GTSNPN and SVGIG (reference sequence). The CDR3 totals 19 residues. Trimming stripped 0 bases from V and 4 bases from J, with 25 bases between. CDR3 amino acids: CAWSVDPGTKGRGGNTIYF. For the CDR3, the DNA is TGTGCCTGGAGTGTAGATCCCGGTACTAAAGGCAGGGGCGGAAACACCATATATTTT.

V gene TRBV4-1 combines with J gene TRBJ2-3, with 7 bases fitting TRBD2. The CDR3 spans 16 residues. CDR1 and CDR2 from the germline V gene are MGHRA and YSYEKL. The V and J ends lost 0 bases and 5 bases, in that order; junction bases with no gene match: 8. CDR3 DNA: TGCGCCAGCAGCCAAGATTTGCGGGAGTGGGGAGATACGCAGTATTTT. As protein: CASSQDLREWGDTQYF.